The 17 T cell receptor beta chains below all came from one sample that was sequenced in a study of Ad26.COV2.S vaccination and SARS-CoV-2 variants. Measured with immunoSEQ multiplex PCR; TCRdb has only the in-frame clones, and not every one. The sample includes roughly 400,000 clones, about nine tenths of them seen just once. Treatment reported: roughly 19 received Ad26.COV2.S at low or high dose, single or two shots; a few received placebo; per-sample allocation not given. Material that was analyzed had been drawn on day 63 after the first vaccine or placebo injection. Material: peripheral blood, obtained in a trial of Ad26.COV2.S vaccine versus placebo. Receptors originate from a person between 18 and 59 years old who received the Ad26.COV2.S COVID-19 vaccine or a placebo.

The chain uses TRBV12-3 or TRBV12-4 and TRBJ1-3, with D possibly TRBD1 on 5 matching bases. Trimming took off 5 bases at V and 7 bases at J, with 12 bases between the two ends. This CDR3 region has 13 residues. This CDR3 is CASSPLGVNTIYF. DNA of the CDR3: TGTGCCAGCAGTCCACTAGGGGTCAACACCATATATTTT.

This rearrangement joins TRBV3-1 (or the pseudogene TRBV3-2) to TRBJ1-2; the match to TRBD1 covers 7 bases. Trimming took 6 bases from V and 8 from J; bases not matched to a gene: 9. The CDR3 is made up of 13 amino acids. The germline gives CDR1 LGHDT, CDR2 YNNKEL (reference sequence). The CDR3 DNA sequence: TGTGCCAGCAGTCCTTCAGGGGGAAGCGGCTACACCTTC. It is translated as CASSPSGGSGYTF.

The V gene is TRBV7-2, the J gene TRBJ1-6; a possible D gene is TRBD1 (6 bases). Germline V gene lookup returns CDR1 SGHTA and CDR2 FQGNSA. Trimming took off 0 bases at V and 0 bases at J, with 9 bases between the two ends. This CDR3 comprises 17 residues. CDR3 in DNA: TGTGCCAGCAGCTTAGCGACAGGTAGCTCCTATAATTCACCCCTCCACTTT. Translated, it gives CASSLATGSSYNSPLHF.

Here the CDR3 reads CASSPYTNYEQYF. In DNA, the CDR3 is TGTGCCAGCAGTCCGTACACGAACTACGAGCAGTACTTC. This sequence joins TRBV6-2 or TRBV6-3 and TRBJ2-7; D is ambiguous. The CDR3 sequence is 13 residues long. The V gene lost 5 bases and the J gene lost 3 bases, with 11 bases spanning the gap. Germline CDR1 is MNHEY and CDR2 is SVGEGT.

The rearrangement links TRBV2 to TRBJ2-6; D tentatively reads TRBD1 or TRBD2 (5 bases each). The V gene lost 4 bases and the J gene lost 0 bases, with 13 bases spanning the gap. Germline V gives CDR1 SNHLY, CDR2 FYNNEI. This CDR3 is 17 amino acids long. CDR3 in amino acids: CASSAGRSNSGANVLTF. The DNA of the CDR3 is TGTGCCAGCAGTGCGGGACGGTCCAACTCTGGGGCCAACGTCCTGACTTTC.

V usage is TRBV30 and J usage is TRBJ1-2, with TRBD1 identical over 11 bases. CDR1 is GTSNPN and CDR2 is SVGIG in the germline V gene (reference sequence). The CDR3 totals 13 residues. Trimming cost V 3 bases and J 7 bases; bases outside gene matches: 4. The DNA of the CDR3 is TGTGCCTGGAGGGACAGGGGGCGCGGTGGCTACACCTTC. This gives the protein CAWRDRGRGGYTF.

The V and J genes are TRBV6-4 and TRBJ2-1, with 11 bases fitting TRBD2. Trimming removed 0 bases from V and 2 bases from J; junction bases left unmatched: 6. In germline, CDR1 is MRHNA, CDR2 SNTAGT. This CDR3 spans 18 amino acids. The CDR3 loop reads CASSDSPSGGPPYNEQFF. Written as DNA, the CDR3 is TGTGCCAGCAGTGACTCGCCTAGCGGGGGGCCCCCCTACAATGAGCAGTTCTTC.

This chain connects TRBV10-2 to TRBJ2-3; no definite D call. With 10 bases removed from V and 0 bases from J, the gap between germline ends came to 14 bases. This CDR3 region has 14 residues. Germline loops: CDR1 WSHSY, CDR2 SAAADI. DNA for the CDR3: TGCGCCACCATCGGGTTCGGGAGCACAGATACGCAGTATTTT. Amino acids: CATIGFGSTDTQYF.

V usage is TRBV4-3 and J usage is TRBJ1-2; D not certain. Germline CDR1 and CDR2: LGHNA and YSLEER. V gave up 1 base and J gave up 7 bases, with 13 bases separating them. The CDR3 is made up of 14 amino acids. The CDR3 region is CASSQGASPGGYTF. CDR3 coding DNA: TGCGCCAGCAGCCAAGGCGCGTCCCCCGGTGGCTACACCTTC.

V is TRBV4-3 and J is TRBJ2-7, with D maybe TRBD1 (6 bases). The CDR3 covers 16 residues. Germline V gives CDR1 LGHNA, CDR2 YSLEER. Deletions cut 1 base from V and 4 bases from J, with 17 bases between. The CDR3 here is CASSQASTQGWYEQYF. CDR3 bases: TGCGCCAGCAGCCAAGCCTCCACACAGGGTTGGTACGAGCAGTACTTC.

This sequence joins TRBV27 and TRBJ2-3; 7 bases are a match to TRBD2. The CDR3 sequence is 17 residues long. With V trimmed by 4 bases and J by 2 bases, 12 bases remained unmatched. Germline CDR1 MNHEY, CDR2 SMNVEV (reference sequence). The CDR3 coding sequence is TGTGCCAGCAGTTGGACCCATATGCGGGGGAACACAGATACGCAGTATTTT. It yields the protein CASSWTHMRGNTDTQYF.

The chain's CDR3 is CASSYRSGYEQYF. The CDR3 bases are TGTGCCAGCAGTTATCGTTCGGGCTACGAGCAGTACTTC. V is TRBV6-6 and J is TRBJ2-7; D gene ambiguous. CDR3 length equals 13 residues. Germline lookup yields CDR1 MNHNY and CDR2 SVGAGI (reference sequence). Trimming pared 3 bases from V and 3 bases from J, leaving 9 bases between.

The chain uses TRBV5-5 and TRBJ2-2, with D tentatively TRBD1 (6 bases). The CDR3 loop spans 16 amino acids. Per germline, CDR1 SGHKS and CDR2 YYEKEE (reference sequence). V was pared by 5 bases and J by 1 base, with 15 bases between. CDR3 sequence reads: CASSTPWTVNTGELFF. The CDR3 bases are TGTGCCAGCAGTACCCCCTGGACAGTGAACACCGGGGAGCTGTTTTTT.

This chain uses TRBV5-1 with TRBJ2-5, with 9 bases identical to TRBD2. Germline loops: CDR1 SGHRS, CDR2 YFSETQ. CDR3 size: 16 residues. J gave up 5 bases and V 4 bases, and 12 bases lay outside the gene matches. The DNA of the CDR3 is TGCGCCAGCAGCCCCATGAGCGAGCGGGGGGTGGAGACCCAGTACTTC. Translated: CASSPMSERGVETQYF.

V gene TRBV11-2 combines with J gene TRBJ1-2; 7 bases map to TRBD1. The junction had 20 bases not matched to a gene; V was cut back by 4 bases and J by 12 bases. CDR1 is SGHAT, CDR2 FQNNGV, per germline. CDR3 length: 16 residues. The CDR3 loop is CASSSYEGAVSGGDTF. CDR3 DNA sequence: TGTGCCAGCAGCTCTTATGAGGGGGCAGTCTCAGGGGGAGACACCTTC.

The chain joins TRBV6-2 or TRBV6-3 to TRBJ2-6; D ambiguous. V lost 1 base and J 0 bases, leaving 7 bases between the germline ends. Germline V gene lookup returns CDR1 MNHEY and CDR2 SVGEGT. This CDR3 contains 16 residues. The CDR3 is CASSYWRGSGANVLTF. CDR3 nucleotides: TGTGCCAGCAGTTACTGGAGAGGCTCTGGGGCCAACGTCCTGACTTTC.

Here the CDR3 reads CASSEEGGQVEQYF. CDR3 nucleotide sequence: TGTGCCAGCAGTGAAGAGGGGGGACAGGTAGAGCAGTACTTC. The chain combines TRBV2 with TRBJ2-7, with 8 bases that match TRBD1. CDR3 size: 14 residues. CDR1 is SNHLY and CDR2 is FYNNEI in the germline V gene. The V and J ends lost 1 base and 7 bases, in that order; junction bases with no gene match: 6.